The 8 T cell receptor beta chains reported below all come from one sample, sequenced in a study of regulatory T cells in long-lasting Graves disease. Construction of the TCR beta libraries employed iRepertoire HTBI primers in conjunction with Arm-PCR of CDR3 regions. TCRdb recomputed calls from the multiplex PCR reads with MiXCR, one row per CDR3 protein. There are some 450,000 distinct CDR3 sequences in the sample; over 15% occur only once, and over 8.5% lies in the top ten. Time point noted: newly diagnosed GD, antithyroid drugs for less than 3 months. The TCR library used RNA extracted from PBMCs. The sample was also reused in another study, on T cells in Graves' hyperthyroidism and ophthalmopathy.

The specimen comprised peripheral blood mononuclear cells (PBMCs), sampled at new diagnosis, from a patient treated with antithyroid drugs. Every receptor here comes from a young woman with Graves disease.

The chain carries TRBV4-1 and TRBJ1-2, with 10 bases lining up with TRBD1. Trimming cost V 4 bases and J 7 bases; bases outside gene matches: 9. This CDR3 is built from 15 residues. The germline V gene encodes CDR1 MGHRA and CDR2 YSYEKL. The DNA for the CDR3 is TGCGCCAGCAGCCTCGGGACAGGGGCCGCGAGTGGCTACACCTTC. Amino acids: CASSLGTGAASGYTF.

A word on this clonotype: A much larger clone is a single base away; this may be a read error. The chain combines TRBV3-1 with TRBJ1-4; 9 nucleotides agree with TRBD1. The J segment lost 16 bases and the V segment lost 1 base, leaving 10 bases of the junction unmatched. The CDR3 runs to 14 residues. In germline, CDR1 is LGHDT, CDR2 YNNKEL (reference sequence). In DNA, the CDR3 is TGTGCCAGCAGCCAAGTCAAGGACAGGGGTGTTCGGTTTTTT. The encoded protein is CASSQVKDRGVRFF.

The CDR3 DNA follows: TGCAGTGCTACTAAGACTAGCGAGACCCAGTACTTC. Residues: CSATKTSETQYF. V and J are TRBV20-1 and TRBJ2-5; 7 bases are shared with TRBD2. CDR1 and CDR2 (germline): DFQATT, SNEGSKA (reference sequence). The V and J ends lost 4 bases and 5 bases, in that order; junction bases with no gene match: 4. The CDR3 sequence is 12 residues long.

This clonotype was counted ten times or more. The genes are TRBV7-8 and TRBJ2-1; TRBD2 matches 11 bases. Germline V gene data show CDR1 as SGHVS and CDR2 as FQNEAQ. The length of the CDR3 is 17 residues. J gave up 3 bases and V 1 base, and 5 bases lay outside the gene matches. The CDR3 here is CASSLGGLAALYNEQFF. In nucleotides, the CDR3 is TGTGCCAGCAGCTTAGGGGGACTAGCGGCACTCTACAATGAGCAGTTCTTC.

On this clonotype: Sequence at one end of the junction differs from germline and may be a read error. This chain connects TRBV11-2 to TRBJ1-4; D possibly corresponds to TRBD1 (6 bases). This CDR3 contains 15 residues. In germline, CDR1 is SGHAT, CDR2 FQNNGV. CDR3 in amino acids: CASSTGFATNENLFF. The CDR3 DNA is TGTGCCAGCAGCACAGGGTTTGCAACTAATGAAAACCTGTTTTTT. The variable domain in full, completed from reference TRBV11-2 and TRBJ1-4, reads EAGVAQSPRYKIIEKRQSVAFWCNPISGHATLYWYQQILGQGPKLLIQFQNNGVVDDSQLPKDRFSAERLKGVDSTLKIQPAKLEDSAVYLCASSTGFATNENLFFGSGTQLSVL.

In this sample, this clonotype turned up a few times. The rearrangement joins TRBV5-1 to TRBJ2-3, with 10 bases fitting TRBD2. Germline V gives CDR1 SGHRS, CDR2 YFSETQ. The CDR3 length is 16 residues. The J segment lost 3 bases and the V segment lost 4 bases, leaving 8 bases of the junction unmatched. DNA of the CDR3: TGCGCCAGCAGCGTAATAGCGGGAGGTAAAACAGATACGCAGTATTTT. Its translation is CASSVIAGGKTDTQYF.

This clonotype was seen ten or more times. V usage is TRBV6-2 or TRBV6-3 and J usage is TRBJ2-5; 10 bases align to TRBD1. This CDR3 has 16 residues. With 5 bases clipped from V and 3 bases from J, the junction kept 9 bases outside the gene matches. The germline gives CDR1 MNHEY, CDR2 SVGEGT. This CDR3 is CASSQPGTGAEETQYF. In DNA form, the CDR3 reads TGTGCCAGCAGTCAACCCGGGACAGGGGCCGAAGAGACCCAGTACTTC.

This clonotype was seen ten or more times. This chain joins TRBV7-8 and TRBJ1-5; D is ambiguous. The CDR3 is 14 amino acids. CDR1 is SGHVS, CDR2 FQNEAQ, per germline. The V and J ends lost 5 bases and 2 bases respectively, with 10 bases between them. CDR3 in amino acids: CASSPISGNQPQHF. The CDR3 bases are TGTGCCAGCAGCCCTATTTCGGGCAATCAGCCCCAGCATTTT.